This TCR beta chain comes out of a study of T cell responses to AZD1222 COVID-19 vaccine. This table comes from immunoSEQ multiplex PCR, and its TCRdb copy is limited to in-frame clones, with some not included. Of 120,000 to 150,000 clones listed, around nine tenths are singletons. This CDR3 has 14 residues. The V gene's germline CDR1 is MNHNY and CDR2 SVGAGI (reference sequence). V dropped 8 bases and J dropped 1 base, with 11 bases sitting between them. The chain links TRBV6-6 to TRBJ2-2, with D unclear. The material sequenced was peripheral blood, taken on day 0 of AZD1222 vaccination. This receptor was obtained from an adult in good health. CDR3 sequence reads: CASGPGQNTGELFF. CDR3 DNA sequence: TGTGCCAGCGGTCCGGGCCAGAACACCGGGGAGCTGTTTTTT.